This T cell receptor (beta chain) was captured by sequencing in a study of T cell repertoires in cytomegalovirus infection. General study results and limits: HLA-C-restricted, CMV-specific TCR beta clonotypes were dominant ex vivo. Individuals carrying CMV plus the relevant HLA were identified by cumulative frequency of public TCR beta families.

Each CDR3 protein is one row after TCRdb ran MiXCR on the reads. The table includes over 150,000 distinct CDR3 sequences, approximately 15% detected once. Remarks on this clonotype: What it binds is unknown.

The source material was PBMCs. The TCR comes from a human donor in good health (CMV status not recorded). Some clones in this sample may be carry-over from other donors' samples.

The CDR3 protein is CASSFVPGTGLHF. The CDR3 DNA reads as TGTGCCAGCAGCTTCGTTCCGGGGACAGGCCTCCACTTT. The V and J genes are TRBV7-2 and TRBJ1-6, with TRBD1 matching over 8 bases. V shed 3 bases and J 15 bases; nucleotides not matched to a gene: 7. Germline-derived CDR1 and CDR2 are SGHTA and FQGNSA. This CDR3 spans 13 amino acids.